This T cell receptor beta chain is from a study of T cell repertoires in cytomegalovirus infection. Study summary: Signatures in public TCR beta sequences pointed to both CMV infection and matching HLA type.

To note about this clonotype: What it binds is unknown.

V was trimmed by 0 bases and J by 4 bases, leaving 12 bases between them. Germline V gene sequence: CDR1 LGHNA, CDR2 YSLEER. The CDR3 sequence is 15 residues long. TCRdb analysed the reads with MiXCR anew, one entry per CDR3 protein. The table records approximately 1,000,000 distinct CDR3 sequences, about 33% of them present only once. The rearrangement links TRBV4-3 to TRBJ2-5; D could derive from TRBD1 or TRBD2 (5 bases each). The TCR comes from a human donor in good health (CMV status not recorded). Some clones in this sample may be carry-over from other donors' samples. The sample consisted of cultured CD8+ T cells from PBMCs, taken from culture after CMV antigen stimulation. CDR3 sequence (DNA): TGCGCCAGCAGCCAAGATATAGGGGAGCTAGAGACCCAGTACTTC. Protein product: CASSQDIGELETQYF.